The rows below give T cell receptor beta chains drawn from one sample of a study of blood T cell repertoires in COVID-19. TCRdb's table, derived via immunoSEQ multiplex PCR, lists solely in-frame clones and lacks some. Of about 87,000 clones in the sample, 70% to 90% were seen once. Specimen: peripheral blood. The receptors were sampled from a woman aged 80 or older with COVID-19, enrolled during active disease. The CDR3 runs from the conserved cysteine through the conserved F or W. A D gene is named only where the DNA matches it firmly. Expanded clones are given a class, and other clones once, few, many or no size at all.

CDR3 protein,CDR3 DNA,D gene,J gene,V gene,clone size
CASSLSTGAYQPQHF,TGTGCCAGCAGTTTATCGACAGGGGCATACCAGCCCCAGCATTTT,TRBD1,TRBJ1-5,TRBV27,.
CASSPGGAFLEQYF,TGTGCCAGCAGCCCCGGCGGGGCATTTTTAGAGCAGTACTTC,.,TRBJ2-7,TRBV7-9,.
CASSQVLAGGGLGNQPQHF,TGTGCCAGCAGCCAAGTCTTGGCAGGGGGCGGTTTAGGCAATCAGCCCCAGCATTTT,TRBD1,TRBJ1-5,TRBV3-1/TRBV3-2,.
CASRTPQGQNTEAFF,TGTGCCAGCAGGACTCCACAGGGGCAGAACACTGAAGCTTTCTTT,TRBD1,TRBJ1-1,TRBV28,once
CASSRLAGGSTDTQYF,TGTGCCAGCAGCCGACTAGCGGGGGGGAGCACAGATACGCAGTATTTT,TRBD2,TRBJ2-3,TRBV7-9,.
CASSQAPYWDTQYF,TGTGCCAGCAGCCAAGCCCCCTACTGGGATACGCAGTATTTT,.,TRBJ2-3,TRBV3-1/TRBV3-2,.
CASSPLGRQGESLHF,TGTGCCAGCTCACCCTTGGGGCGACAGGGGGAATCCCTCCACTTT,TRBD1,TRBJ1-6,TRBV18,.
CSASTGVTGELFF,TGCAGTGCTAGTACGGGGGTCACCGGGGAGCTGTTTTTT,.,TRBJ2-2,TRBV20-1,.
CASSFYRGTGANVLTF,TGTGCCAGCAGCTTTTACAGGGGAACTGGGGCCAACGTCCTGACTTTC,TRBD1,TRBJ2-6,TRBV5-4,.
CASRPDSLNTEAFF,TGTGCCAGCAGACCGGACAGTTTGAACACTGAAGCTTTCTTT,.,TRBJ1-1,TRBV11-2,.
CASSLAFMRAGGTGNTIYF,TGCGCCAGCAGCTTGGCCTTTATGAGGGCAGGGGGAACTGGAAACACCATATATTTT,TRBD1,TRBJ1-3,TRBV5-1,.
CASSSGLAGGVTDTQYF,TGTGCCAGCAGCTCCGGACTAGCGGGAGGGGTCACAGATACGCAGTATTTT,TRBD2,TRBJ2-3,TRBV5-4,.
CASSQDRGLAVNEQFF,TGCGCCAGCAGCCAAGATCGGGGACTAGCGGTCAATGAGCAGTTCTTC,TRBD2,TRBJ2-1,TRBV4-1,.
CASSHSNNYGYTF,TGTGCCAGCAGTCACAGTAACAACTATGGCTACACCTTC,.,TRBJ1-2,TRBV27,.
CASRLVPWWCQGADNEQFF,TGTGCAAGTCGCTTAGTCCCTTGGTGGTGCCAGGGGGCCGACAATGAGCAGTTCTTC,.,TRBJ2-1,TRBV12-2,.
CAASREGNGYNEQFF,TGTGCCGCTAGCAGGGAGGGAAATGGCTACAATGAGCAGTTCTTC,TRBD2,TRBJ2-1,TRBV27,.
CASSWGGTSYEQYF,TGTGCCAGCAGCTGGGGAGGGACCTCCTACGAGCAGTACTTC,TRBD2,TRBJ2-7,TRBV5-8,.
CASSLQGDTEAFF,TGTGCCAGTAGCCTTCAGGGGGACACTGAAGCTTTCTTT,TRBD1,TRBJ1-1,TRBV19,.
CASSLKRSFYNEQFF,TGTGCCAGCAGCTTAAAACGGAGCTTCTACAATGAGCAGTTCTTC,.,TRBJ2-1,TRBV7-3,.
CASSPVAGQGALVQYF,TGTGCCAGCTCACCAGTTGCCGGACAGGGGGCCCTCGTACAGTACTTC,TRBD1,TRBJ2-7,TRBV18,few
CASSHDSSGNTIYF,TGCGCCAGCAGCCACGATAGCTCTGGAAACACCATATATTTT,.,TRBJ1-3,TRBV5-1,.
CASSFGTGGPYEQYF,TGTGCCAGCAGCTTCGGGACAGGGGGTCCCTACGAGCAGTACTTC,TRBD1,TRBJ2-7,TRBV7-6,.
CSGLQGSRHEAFF,TGCAGCGGTTTACAGGGTAGTCGCCACGAAGCTTTCTTT,.,TRBJ1-1,TRBV29-1,.
CASSWPGLAGREQFF,TGTGCCAGCAGTTGGCCGGGACTAGCGGGAAGAGAGCAGTTCTTC,TRBD2,TRBJ2-1,TRBV6-6,once
CASSLGGTSTDTQYF,TGTGCCAGCAGCTTAGGGGGCACTAGCACAGATACGCAGTATTTT,.,TRBJ2-3,TRBV7-2,.
CASSFLRGTEAFF,TGTGCCAGCAGCTTCCTAAGGGGCACTGAAGCTTTCTTT,.,TRBJ1-1,TRBV11-2,.
CASSLFTASEQYF,TGTGCCAGCAGCTTATTTACAGCATCTGAGCAGTACTTC,.,TRBJ2-7,TRBV7-2,.
CASSTSWGGGVSYEQYF,TGTGCCAGCAGCACGTCCTGGGGCGGGGGGGTTTCCTACGAGCAGTACTTC,.,TRBJ2-7,TRBV21-1,.
CASSLDRGQINEQFF,TGTGCCAGCAGCTTGGACAGGGGGCAGATCAATGAGCAGTTCTTC,TRBD1,TRBJ2-1,TRBV5-4,.
CSATSGTDTQYF,TGCAGCGCGACTAGCGGTACAGATACGCAGTATTTT,TRBD2,TRBJ2-3,TRBV29-1,.
CASSFSRGIDNSPLHF,TGTGCCAGCAGTTTTAGCAGGGGGATCGATAATTCACCCCTCCACTTT,TRBD1,TRBJ1-6,TRBV11-2,.
CASSLTSGPYNEQFF,TGTGCCAGCAGCTTAACGAGCGGGCCCTACAATGAGCAGTTCTTC,.,TRBJ2-1,TRBV7-3,.
CASSLRRGGGYTF,TGTGCCAGCAGTCTGAGACGGGGGGGCGGCTACACCTTC,.,TRBJ1-2,TRBV28,.
CASTPQGLAEKLFF,TGTGCCAGCACCCCACAGGGACTAGCTGAAAAACTGTTTTTT,.,TRBJ1-4,TRBV7-9,.
CASSDILVATQYF,TGTGCCAGCAGTGACATACTAGTTGCAACGCAGTATTTT,.,TRBJ2-3,TRBV12-3/TRBV12-4,.
CASSPPAGRPYEQYF,TGTGCCAGCTCACCACCGGCGGGCCGTCCGTACGAGCAGTACTTC,.,TRBJ2-7,TRBV18,medium-sized
CASSMTGGSNQPQHF,TGTGCCAGCAGTATGACCGGGGGTAGCAATCAGCCCCAGCATTTT,.,TRBJ1-5,TRBV28,.
CASSQRGRGTGELFF,TGTGCCAGCAGCCAACGCGGGAGAGGAACCGGGGAGCTGTTTTTT,TRBD2,TRBJ2-2,TRBV4-2,.
CSVPGTGKETQYF,TGCAGCGTCCCCGGGACAGGGAAAGAGACCCAGTACTTC,TRBD1,TRBJ2-5,TRBV29-1,.
CAISTQGSNTEAFF,TGTGCCATCAGCACACAGGGGTCGAACACTGAAGCTTTCTTT,TRBD1,TRBJ1-1,TRBV10-3,.